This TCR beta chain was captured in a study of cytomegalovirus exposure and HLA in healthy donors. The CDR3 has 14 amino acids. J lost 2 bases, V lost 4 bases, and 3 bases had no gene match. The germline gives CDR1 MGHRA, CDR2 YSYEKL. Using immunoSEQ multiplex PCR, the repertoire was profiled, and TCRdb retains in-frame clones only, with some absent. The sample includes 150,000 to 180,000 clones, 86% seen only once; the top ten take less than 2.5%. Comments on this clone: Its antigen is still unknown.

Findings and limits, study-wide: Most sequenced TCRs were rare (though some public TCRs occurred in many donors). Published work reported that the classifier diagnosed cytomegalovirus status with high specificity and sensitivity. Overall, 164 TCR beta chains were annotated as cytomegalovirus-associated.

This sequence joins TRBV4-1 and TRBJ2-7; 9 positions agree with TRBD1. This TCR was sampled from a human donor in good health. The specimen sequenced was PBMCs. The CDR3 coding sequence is TGCGCCAGCAGCCCCGGACAGGGGACCTACGAGCAGTACTTC. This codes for CASSPGQGTYEQYF.